Each of the 3 T cell receptor beta chains below was sequenced from the same sample in a study of tumour-infiltrating T cells in Burkitt lymphoma. Sequenced by immunoSEQ multiplex PCR; TCRdb stores in-frame clones only, minus some. The sample includes more than 40,000 clones, around 31% of them seen just once. Sequenced input: tumor tissue. The receptors originated from a human donor with Burkitt lymphoma.

The rearrangement joins TRBV14 to TRBJ1-2; 10 bases fit TRBD1. Germline-derived CDR1 and CDR2 are SGHDN and FVKESK. Trimming cost V 3 bases and J 2 bases; bases outside gene matches: 0. The CDR3 is 14 residues long. CDR3 protein: CASSQGQGNYGYTF. In nucleotides, the CDR3 is TGTGCCAGCAGCCAGGGACAGGGGAACTATGGCTACACCTTC.

This sequence joins TRBV7-9 and TRBJ2-7; possibly TRBD2 for D (6 bases). V shed 5 bases and J shed 2 bases, with 19 bases lying between them. Germline values: CDR1 SEHNR, CDR2 FQNEAQ (reference sequence). This CDR3 is 16 amino acids long. As DNA, the CDR3 is TGTGCCAGCAGCGGGGGGAGGCGGGGTACCACCTACGAGCAGTACTTC. The encoded protein is CASSGGRRGTTYEQYF.

This clone has just a few counts. The V call is TRBV10-3, the J call TRBJ2-5, with a weak D call TRBD1 (5 bases). The CDR3 runs to 15 residues. Germline V gene lookup returns CDR1 ENHRY and CDR2 SYGVKD. V was shortened by 3 bases and J by 2 bases, with 13 bases between the two germline ends. This CDR3 is CAISDLGKGQETQYF. The CDR3 DNA sequence: TGTGCCATCAGTGATTTGGGAAAGGGGCAAGAGACCCAGTACTTC.